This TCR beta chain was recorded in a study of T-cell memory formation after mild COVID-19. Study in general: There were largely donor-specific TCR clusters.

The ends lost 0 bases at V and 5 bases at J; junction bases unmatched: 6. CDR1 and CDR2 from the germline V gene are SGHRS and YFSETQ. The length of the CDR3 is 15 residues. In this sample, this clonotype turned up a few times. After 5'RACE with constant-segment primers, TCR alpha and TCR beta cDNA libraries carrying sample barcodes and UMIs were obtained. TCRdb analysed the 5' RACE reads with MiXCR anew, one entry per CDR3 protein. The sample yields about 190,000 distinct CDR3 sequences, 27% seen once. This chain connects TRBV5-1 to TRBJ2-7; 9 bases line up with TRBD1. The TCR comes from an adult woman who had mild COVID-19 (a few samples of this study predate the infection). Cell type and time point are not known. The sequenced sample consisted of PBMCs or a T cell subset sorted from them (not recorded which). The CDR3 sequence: CASSLGTGVVNEQYF. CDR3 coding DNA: TGCGCCAGCAGCTTGGGGACAGGGGTGGTTAACGAGCAGTACTTC.